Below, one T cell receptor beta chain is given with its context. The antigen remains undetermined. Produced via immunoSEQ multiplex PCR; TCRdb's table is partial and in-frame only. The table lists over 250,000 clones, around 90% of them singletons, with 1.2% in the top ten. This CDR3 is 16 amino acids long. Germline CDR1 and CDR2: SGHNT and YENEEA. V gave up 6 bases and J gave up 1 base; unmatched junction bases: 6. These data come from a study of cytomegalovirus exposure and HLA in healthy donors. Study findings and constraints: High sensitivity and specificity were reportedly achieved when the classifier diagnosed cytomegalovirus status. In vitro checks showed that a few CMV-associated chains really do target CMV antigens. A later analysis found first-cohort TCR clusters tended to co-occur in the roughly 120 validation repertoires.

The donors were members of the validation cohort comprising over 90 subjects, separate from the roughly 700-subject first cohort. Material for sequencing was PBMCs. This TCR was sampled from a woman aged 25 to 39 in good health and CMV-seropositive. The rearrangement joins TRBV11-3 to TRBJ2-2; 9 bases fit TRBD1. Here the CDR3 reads CASRHPGQGNTGELFF. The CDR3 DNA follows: TGTGCCAGCAGACACCCGGGACAGGGGAACACCGGGGAGCTGTTTTTT.